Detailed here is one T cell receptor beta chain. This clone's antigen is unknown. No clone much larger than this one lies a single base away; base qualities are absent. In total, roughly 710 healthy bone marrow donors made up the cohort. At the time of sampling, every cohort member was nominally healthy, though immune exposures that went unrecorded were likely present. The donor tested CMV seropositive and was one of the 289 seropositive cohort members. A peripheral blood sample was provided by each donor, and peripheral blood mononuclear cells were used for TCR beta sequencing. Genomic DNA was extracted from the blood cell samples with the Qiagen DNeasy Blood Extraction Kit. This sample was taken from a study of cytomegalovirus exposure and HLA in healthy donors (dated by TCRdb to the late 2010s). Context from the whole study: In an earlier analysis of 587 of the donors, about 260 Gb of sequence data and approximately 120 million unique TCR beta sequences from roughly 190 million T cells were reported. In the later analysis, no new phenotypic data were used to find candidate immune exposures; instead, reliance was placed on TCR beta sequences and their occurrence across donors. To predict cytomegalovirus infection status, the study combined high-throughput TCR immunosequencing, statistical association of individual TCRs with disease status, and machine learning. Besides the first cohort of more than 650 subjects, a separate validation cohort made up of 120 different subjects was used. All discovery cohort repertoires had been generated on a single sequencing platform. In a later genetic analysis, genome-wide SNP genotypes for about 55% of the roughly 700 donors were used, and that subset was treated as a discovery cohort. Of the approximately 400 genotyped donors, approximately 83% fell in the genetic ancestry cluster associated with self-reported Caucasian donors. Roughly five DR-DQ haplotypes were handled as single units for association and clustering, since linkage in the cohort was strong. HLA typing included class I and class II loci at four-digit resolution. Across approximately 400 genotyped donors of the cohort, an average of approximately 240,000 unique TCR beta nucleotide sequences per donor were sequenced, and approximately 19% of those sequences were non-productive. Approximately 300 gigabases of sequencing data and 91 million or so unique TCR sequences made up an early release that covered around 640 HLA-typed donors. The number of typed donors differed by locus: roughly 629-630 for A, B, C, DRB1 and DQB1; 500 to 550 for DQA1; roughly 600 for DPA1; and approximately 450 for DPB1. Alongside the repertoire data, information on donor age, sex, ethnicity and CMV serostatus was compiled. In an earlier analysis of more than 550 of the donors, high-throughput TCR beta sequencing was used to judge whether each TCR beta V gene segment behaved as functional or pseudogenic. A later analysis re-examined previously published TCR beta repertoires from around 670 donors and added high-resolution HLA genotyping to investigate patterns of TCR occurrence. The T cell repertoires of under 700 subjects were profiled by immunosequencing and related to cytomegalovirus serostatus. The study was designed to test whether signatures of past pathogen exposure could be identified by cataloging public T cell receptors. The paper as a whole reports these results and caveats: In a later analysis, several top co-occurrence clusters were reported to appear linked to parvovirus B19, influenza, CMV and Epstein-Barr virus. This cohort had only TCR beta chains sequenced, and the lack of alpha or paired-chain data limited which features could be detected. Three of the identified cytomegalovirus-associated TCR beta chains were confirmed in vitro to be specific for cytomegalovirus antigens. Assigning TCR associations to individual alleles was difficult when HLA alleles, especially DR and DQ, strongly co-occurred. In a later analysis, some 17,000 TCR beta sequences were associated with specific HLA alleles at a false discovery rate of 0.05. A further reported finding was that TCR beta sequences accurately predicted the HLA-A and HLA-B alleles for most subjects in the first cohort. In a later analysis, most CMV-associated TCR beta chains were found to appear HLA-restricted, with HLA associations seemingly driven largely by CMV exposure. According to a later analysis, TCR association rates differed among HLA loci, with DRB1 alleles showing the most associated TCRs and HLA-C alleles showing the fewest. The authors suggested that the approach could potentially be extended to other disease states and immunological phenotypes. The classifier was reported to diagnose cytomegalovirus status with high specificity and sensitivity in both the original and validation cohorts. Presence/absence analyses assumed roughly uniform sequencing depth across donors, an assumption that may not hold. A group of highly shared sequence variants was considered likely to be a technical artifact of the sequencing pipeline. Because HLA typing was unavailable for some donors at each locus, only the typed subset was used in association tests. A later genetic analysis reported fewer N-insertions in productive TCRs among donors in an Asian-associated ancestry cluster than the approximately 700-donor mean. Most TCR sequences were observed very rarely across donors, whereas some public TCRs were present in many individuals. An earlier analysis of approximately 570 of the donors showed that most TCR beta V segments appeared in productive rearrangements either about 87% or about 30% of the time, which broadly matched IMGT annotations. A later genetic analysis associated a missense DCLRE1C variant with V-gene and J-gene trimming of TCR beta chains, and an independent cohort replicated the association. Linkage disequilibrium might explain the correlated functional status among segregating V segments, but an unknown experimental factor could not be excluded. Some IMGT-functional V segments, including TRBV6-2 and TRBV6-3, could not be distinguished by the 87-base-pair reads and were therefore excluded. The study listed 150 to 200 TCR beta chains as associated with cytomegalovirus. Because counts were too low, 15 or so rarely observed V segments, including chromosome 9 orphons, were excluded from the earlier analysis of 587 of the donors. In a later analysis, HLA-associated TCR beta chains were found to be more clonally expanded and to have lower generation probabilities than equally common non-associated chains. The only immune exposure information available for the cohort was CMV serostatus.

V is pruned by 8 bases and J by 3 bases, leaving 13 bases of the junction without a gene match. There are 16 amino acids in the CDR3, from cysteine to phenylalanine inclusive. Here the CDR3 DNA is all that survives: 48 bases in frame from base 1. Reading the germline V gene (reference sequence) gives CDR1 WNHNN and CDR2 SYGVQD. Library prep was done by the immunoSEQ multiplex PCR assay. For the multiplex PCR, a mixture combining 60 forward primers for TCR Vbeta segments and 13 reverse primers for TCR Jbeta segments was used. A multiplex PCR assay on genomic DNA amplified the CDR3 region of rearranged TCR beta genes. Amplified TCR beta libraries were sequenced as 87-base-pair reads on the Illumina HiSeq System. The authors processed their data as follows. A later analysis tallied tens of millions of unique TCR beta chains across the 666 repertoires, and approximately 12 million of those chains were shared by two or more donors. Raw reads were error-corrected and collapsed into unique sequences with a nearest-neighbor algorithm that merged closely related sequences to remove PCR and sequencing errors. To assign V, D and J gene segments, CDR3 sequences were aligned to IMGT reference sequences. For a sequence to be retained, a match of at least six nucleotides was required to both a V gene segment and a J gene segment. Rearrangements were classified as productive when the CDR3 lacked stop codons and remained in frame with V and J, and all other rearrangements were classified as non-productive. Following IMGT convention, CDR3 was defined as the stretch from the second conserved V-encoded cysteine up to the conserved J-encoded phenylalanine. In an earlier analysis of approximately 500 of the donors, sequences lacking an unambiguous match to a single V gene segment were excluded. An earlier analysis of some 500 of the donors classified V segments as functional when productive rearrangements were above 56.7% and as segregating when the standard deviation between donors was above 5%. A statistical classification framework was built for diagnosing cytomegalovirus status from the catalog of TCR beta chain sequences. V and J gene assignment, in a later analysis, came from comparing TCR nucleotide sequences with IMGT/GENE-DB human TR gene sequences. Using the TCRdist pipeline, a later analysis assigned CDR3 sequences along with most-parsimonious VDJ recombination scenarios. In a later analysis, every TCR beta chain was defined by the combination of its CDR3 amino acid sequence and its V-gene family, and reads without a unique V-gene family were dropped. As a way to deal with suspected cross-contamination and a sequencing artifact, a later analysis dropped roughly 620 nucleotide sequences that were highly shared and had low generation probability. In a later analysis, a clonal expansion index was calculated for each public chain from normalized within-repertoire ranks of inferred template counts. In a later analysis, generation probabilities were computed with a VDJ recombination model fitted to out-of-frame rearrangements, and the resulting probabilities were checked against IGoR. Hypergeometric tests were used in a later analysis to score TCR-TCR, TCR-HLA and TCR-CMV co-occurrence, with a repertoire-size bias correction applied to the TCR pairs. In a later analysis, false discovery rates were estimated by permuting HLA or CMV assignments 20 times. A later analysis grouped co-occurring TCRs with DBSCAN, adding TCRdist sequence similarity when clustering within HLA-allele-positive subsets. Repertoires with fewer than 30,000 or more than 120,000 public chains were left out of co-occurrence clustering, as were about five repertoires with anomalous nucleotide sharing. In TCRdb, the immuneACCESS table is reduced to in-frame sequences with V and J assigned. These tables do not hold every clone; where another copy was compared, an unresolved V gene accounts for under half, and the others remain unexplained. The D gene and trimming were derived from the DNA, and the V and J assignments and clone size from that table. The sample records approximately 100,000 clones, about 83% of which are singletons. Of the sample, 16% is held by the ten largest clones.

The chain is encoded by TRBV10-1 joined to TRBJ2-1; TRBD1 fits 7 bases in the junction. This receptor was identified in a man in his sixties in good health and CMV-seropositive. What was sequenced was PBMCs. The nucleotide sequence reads TGCGCCAGCGGTGTAGAGAGGGGGCAGTTCTACAATGAGCAGTTCTTC. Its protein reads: CASGVERGQFYNEQFF.